Given below is one T cell receptor beta chain in context. The antigen is unknown. These data belong to a study of T cells in Graves' hyperthyroidism and ophthalmopathy. Turning to the study itself: Specimen type is peripheral blood, collected at initial diagnosis prior to any treatment. General observations from the study: The majority of expanded thyroid clonotypes above 0.001 also appeared in blood.

Amplified TCR beta CDR3 regions derived from RNA transcripts. Initially, a first-round RT-PCR of the TCR CDR3 employed the HTBI primer set. MiXCR was run by TCRdb on the multiplex PCR reads, yielding one entry per CDR3 protein. The profile covers hundreds of thousands of distinct CDR3 sequences, with roughly a quarter appearing a single time and around 11% taken by the ten largest. In the ophthalmopathy cohort, Clinical Activity Score was at least 3, NOSPECS grade at least 4, and duration under 3 months. PBMCs were derived from approximately 10 ml fresh peripheral blood. The CDR3 consists of 13 residues. V lost 7 bases and J 3 bases, leaving 12 bases between the germline ends.

This clonotype originated in a woman aged 30 to 39 with Graves' ophthalmopathy. V usage is TRBV12-3 or TRBV12-4 and J usage is TRBJ2-5; no definite D call. Source material: blood. CDR3: CASTLPGEETQYF. As DNA, the CDR3 is TGTGCCAGCACCCTTCCGGGCGAAGAGACCCAGTACTTC.